The subject of this entry is one TCR beta chain. Losses at the gene ends were 4 bases for V and 5 bases for J; bases not matched to a gene: 11. In germline, CDR1 is MNHNS, CDR2 SASEGT. The CDR3 contains 15 residues. This table comes from immunoSEQ multiplex PCR, and its TCRdb copy is limited to in-frame clones, with some not included. The sample shows thousands of clones, about 83% of them seen only once. These data originate in a study of immune evolution from preneoplasia to lung adenocarcinoma. V and J are TRBV6-1 and TRBJ2-7; 7 bases align to TRBD2. The receptor was derived from a person between 60 and 80 years old with lung adenocarcinoma. The specimen sequenced was FFPE lung adenocarcinoma in situ tissue. Here the CDR3 DNA reads TGTGCCAGCAGTGCCCCGACTAGCTCCTGGGACGAGCAGTACTTC. Encoded protein: CASSAPTSSWDEQYF.